This TCR beta chain was sequenced in a study of memory B cells and T cells in multiple sclerosis. CDR3 length: 16 residues. The V segment lost 3 bases and the J segment 1 base; nucleotides outside the gene matches: 6. The germline gives CDR1 SGDLS, CDR2 YYNGEE. Concerning this clone itself: No antigen is known for it.

After stimulus-free culture, autoproliferating CFSE-dim and non-proliferating CFSE-high T cells were sequenced separately. Cultures began with roughly 5x10^7 CFSE-labeled PBMCs, unstimulated for 7 days, with replicate wells pooled. CFSE at 0.45 to 0.65 uM labeled the PBMCs, which were then cultured unstimulated. This table comes from immunoSEQ multiplex PCR, and its TCRdb copy is limited to in-frame clones, with some not included. This table has over 10,000 clones, just under 85% appearing once. The source is a human donor with multiple sclerosis. The sequenced material came from PBMCs from blood kept in culture. The rearrangement links TRBV9 to TRBJ2-3; TRBD1 aligns across 9 bases. In DNA, the CDR3 is TGTGCCAGCAGCGCCTACAGGGGGCAGGGCACAGATACGCAGTATTTT. This gives the protein CASSAYRGQGTDTQYF.